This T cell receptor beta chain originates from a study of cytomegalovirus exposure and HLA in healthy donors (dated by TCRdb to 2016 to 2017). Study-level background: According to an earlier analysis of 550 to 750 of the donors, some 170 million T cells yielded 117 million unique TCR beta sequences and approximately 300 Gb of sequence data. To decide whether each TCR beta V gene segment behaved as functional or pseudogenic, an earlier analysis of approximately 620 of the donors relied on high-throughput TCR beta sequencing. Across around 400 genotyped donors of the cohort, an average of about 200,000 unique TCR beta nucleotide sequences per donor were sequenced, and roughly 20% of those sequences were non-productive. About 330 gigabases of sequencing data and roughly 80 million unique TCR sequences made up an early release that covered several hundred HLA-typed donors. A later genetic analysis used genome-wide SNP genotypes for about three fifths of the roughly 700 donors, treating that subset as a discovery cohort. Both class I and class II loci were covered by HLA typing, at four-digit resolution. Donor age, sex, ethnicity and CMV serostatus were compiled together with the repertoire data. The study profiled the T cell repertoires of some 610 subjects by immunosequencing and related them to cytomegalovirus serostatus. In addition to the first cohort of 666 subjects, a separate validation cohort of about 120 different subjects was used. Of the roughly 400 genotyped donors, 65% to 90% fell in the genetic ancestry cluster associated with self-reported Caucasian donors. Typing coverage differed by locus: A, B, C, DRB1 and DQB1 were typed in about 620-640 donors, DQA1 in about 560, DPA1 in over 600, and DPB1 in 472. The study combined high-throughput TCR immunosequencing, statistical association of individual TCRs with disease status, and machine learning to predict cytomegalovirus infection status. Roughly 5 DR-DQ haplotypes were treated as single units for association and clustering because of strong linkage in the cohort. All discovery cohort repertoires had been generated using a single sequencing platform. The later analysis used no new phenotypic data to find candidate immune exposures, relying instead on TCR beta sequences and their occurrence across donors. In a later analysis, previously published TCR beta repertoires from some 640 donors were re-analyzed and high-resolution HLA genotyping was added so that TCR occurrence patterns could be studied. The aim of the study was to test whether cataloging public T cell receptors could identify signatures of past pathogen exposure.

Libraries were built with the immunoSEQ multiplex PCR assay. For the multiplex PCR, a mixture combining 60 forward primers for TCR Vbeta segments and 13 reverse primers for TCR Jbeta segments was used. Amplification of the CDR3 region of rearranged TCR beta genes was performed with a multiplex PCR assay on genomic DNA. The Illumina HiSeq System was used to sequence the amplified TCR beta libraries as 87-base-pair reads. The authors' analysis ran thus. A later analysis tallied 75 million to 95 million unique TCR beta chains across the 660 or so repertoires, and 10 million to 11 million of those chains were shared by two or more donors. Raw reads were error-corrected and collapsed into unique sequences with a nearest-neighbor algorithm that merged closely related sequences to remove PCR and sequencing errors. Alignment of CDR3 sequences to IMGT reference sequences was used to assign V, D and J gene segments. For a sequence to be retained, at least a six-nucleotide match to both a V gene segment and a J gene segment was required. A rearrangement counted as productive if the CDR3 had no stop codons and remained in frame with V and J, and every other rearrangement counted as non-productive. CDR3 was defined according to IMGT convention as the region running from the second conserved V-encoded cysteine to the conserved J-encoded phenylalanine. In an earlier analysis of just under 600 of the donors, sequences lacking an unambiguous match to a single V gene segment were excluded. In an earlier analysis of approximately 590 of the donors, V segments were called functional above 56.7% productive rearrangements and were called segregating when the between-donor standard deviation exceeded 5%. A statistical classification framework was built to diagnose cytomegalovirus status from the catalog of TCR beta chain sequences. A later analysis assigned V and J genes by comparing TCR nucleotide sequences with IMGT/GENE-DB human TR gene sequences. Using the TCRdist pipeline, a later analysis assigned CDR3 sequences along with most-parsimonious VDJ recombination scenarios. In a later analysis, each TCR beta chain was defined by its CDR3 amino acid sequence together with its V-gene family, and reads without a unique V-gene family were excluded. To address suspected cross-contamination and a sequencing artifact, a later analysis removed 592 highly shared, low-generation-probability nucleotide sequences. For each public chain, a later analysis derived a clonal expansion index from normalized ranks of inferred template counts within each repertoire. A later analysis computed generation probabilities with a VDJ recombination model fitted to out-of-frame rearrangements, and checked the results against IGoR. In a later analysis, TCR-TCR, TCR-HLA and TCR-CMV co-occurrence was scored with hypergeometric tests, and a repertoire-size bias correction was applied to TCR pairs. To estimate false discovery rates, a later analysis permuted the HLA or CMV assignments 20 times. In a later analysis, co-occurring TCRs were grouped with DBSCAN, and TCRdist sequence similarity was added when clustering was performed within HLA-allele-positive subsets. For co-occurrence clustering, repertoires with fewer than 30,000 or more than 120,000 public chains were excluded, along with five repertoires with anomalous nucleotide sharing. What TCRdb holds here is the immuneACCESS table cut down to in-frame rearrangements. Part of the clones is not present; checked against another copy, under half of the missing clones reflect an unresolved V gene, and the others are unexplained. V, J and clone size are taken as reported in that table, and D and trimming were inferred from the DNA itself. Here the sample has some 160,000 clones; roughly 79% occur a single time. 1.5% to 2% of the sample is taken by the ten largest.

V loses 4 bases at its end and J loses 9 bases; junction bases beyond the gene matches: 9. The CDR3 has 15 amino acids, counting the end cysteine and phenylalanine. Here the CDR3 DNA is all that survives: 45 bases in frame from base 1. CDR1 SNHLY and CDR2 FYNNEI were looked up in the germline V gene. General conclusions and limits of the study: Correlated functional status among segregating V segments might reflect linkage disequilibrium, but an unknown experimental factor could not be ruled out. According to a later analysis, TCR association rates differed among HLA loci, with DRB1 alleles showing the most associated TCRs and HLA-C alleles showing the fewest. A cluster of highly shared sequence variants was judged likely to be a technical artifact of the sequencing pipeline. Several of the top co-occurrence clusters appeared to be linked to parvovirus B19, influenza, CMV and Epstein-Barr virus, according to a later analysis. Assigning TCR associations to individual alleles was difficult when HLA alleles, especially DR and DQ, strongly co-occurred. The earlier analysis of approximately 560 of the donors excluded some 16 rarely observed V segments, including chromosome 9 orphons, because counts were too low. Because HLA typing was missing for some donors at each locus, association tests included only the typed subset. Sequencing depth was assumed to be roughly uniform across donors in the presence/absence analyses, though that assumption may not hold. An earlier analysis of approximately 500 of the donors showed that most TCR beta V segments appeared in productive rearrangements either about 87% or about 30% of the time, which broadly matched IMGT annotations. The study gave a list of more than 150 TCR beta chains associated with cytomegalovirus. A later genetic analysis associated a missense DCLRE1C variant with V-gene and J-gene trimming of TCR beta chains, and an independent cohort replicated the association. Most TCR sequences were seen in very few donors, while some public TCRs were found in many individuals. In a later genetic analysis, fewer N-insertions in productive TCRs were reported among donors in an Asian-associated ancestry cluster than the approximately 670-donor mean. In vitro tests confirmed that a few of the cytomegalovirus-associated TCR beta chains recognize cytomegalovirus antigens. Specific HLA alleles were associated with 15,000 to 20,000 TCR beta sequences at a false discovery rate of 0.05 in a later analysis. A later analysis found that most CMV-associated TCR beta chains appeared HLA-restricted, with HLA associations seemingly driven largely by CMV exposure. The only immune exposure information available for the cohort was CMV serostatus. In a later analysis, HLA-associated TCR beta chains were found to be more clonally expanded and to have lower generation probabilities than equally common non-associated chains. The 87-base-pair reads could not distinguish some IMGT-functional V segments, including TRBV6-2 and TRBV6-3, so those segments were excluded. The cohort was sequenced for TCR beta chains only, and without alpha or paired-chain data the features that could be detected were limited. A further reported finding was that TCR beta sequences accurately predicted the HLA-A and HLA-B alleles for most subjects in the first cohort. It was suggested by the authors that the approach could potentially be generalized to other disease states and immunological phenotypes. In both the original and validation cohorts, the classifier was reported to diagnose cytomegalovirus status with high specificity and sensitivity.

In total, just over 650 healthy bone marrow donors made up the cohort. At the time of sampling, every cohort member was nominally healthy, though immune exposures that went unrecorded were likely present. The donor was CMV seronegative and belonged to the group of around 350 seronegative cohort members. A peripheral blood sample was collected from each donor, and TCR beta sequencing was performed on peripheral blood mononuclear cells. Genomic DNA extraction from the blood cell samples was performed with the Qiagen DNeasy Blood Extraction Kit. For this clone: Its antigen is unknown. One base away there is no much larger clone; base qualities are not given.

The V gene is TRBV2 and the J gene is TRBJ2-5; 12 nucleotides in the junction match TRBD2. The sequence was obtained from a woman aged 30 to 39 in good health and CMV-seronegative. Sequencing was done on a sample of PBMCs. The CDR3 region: CASSGTSGVGEAQYF. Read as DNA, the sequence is TGTGCCAGCAGTGGGACTAGCGGGGTTGGGGAGGCCCAGTACTTC.